This T cell receptor (beta chain) was retrieved from a study of shared T cell receptors in the human thymus. Measured with immunoSEQ multiplex PCR; TCRdb has only the in-frame clones, and not every one. The table has 640,000 or so clones, approximately 87% seen once. In germline, CDR1 is MNHNS, CDR2 SASEGT. V trimming: 3 bases; J trimming: 4 bases; junction bases outside the gene matches: 20. The CDR3 is 19 residues long. These data were likewise used in another study, on human thymus T cells. That work adds: The donors were infants in Finland with congenital heart defects, otherwise immunologically healthy. Thymic samples were excised during corrective heart operations. Thymic and blood repertoires seemed to favor certain V and J genes. As related research reported, thymic repertoires overlapped highly among unrelated individuals.

Sequenced: thymocytes. This TCR came from a boy younger than two with a congenital heart defect. The chain is built from TRBV6-1 and TRBJ1-1; TRBD1 matches at 7 bases. CDR3 in DNA: TGTGCCAGCAGTGAGGGAGCTCCACAGGGGCAACTTAGGGGCACTGAAGCTTTCTTT. The encoded protein is CASSEGAPQGQLRGTEAFF.